The clone carrying this T cell receptor beta chain was seen more than once but under ten times. A much larger clone differs by one base, so this may be a read error. This entry is derived from a study of T cells in Graves' hyperthyroidism and ophthalmopathy. Authors of the study amplified TCR beta CDR3 regions from RNA transcripts. HTBI primers drove first-round RT-PCR of the TCR CDR3. TCRdb reprocessed the multiplex PCR reads with MiXCR, giving one entry per CDR3 protein. The sample has hundreds of thousands of distinct CDR3 sequences, approximately 19% seen once. Absence of ophthalmopathy progression within 18 months defined stable Graves' hyperthyroidism. Diagnosis of hyperthyroidism was new in patients aged 18 to 65, and its duration was under 2 months. The study excluded patients with uncontrolled infection, other autoimmune disease, pregnancy or lactation. Extraction of PBMCs used 10 ml of fresh peripheral blood.

Material: blood. The sequence was obtained from a woman aged 18-30 years with Graves' hyperthyroidism.

CDR3 sequence: CAWSELHEQYF. CDR3 in DNA: TGTGCCTGGAGTGAGTTACACGAGCAGTACTTC. The rearrangement joins TRBV30 to TRBJ2-7; D gene unclear. The CDR3 is 11 amino acids. Looked up from germline, CDR1 is GTSNPN and CDR2 is SVGIG (reference sequence). The V gene lost 1 base and the J gene lost 5 bases, with 6 bases spanning the gap.